A selection of T cell receptor beta chains follows, all from one sample in a study of human T cells and chemical hapten exposure. TCRdb passed the RACE reads through MiXCR, listing each CDR3 protein once. This sample has 70,000 to 95,000 distinct CDR3 sequences; around 9.4% occur once, and the top ten carry about 1.5%. What was sequenced was whole blood. Source of these receptors: a female donor in good health. Some clones in this sample may be carry-over from other donors' samples. Both conserved end residues are part of each CDR3. D genes are given only for firm matches. Part of the rows lack a size; the others show once, few, many or a class for expanded clones.

V gene,clone size,D gene,J gene,CDR3 DNA,CDR3 protein
TRBV6-5,many,NA,TRBJ2-7,TGTGCCAGCAGCCGCGATCAAGCCAGCGCCTACGAGCAGTACTTC,CASSRDQASAYEQYF
TRBV27,NA,TRBD1,TRBJ2-6,TGTGCCAGCAGTAGAAACAGGGGATTCGGATCTGGGGCCAACGTCCTGACTTTC,CASSRNRGFGSGANVLTF
TRBV6-5,few,NA,TRBJ1-5,TGTGCCAGCAGTCAAGGCCGGGGTTTCACTCAGCCCCAGCATTTT,CASSQGRGFTQPQHF
TRBV11-2,NA,NA,TRBJ2-4,TGTGCCAGCAGCGTAACCCCGGGAGATCAAAACATTCAGTACTTC,CASSVTPGDQNIQYF
TRBV20-1,many,NA,TRBJ2-1,TGCAGTGCTAGAGATCGGAGCCGCTCCTACAATGAGCAGTTCTTC,CSARDRSRSYNEQFF
TRBV27,few,NA,TRBJ1-6,TGTGCCAGCAAAACCACATTCTATAATTCACCCCTCCACTTT,CASKTTFYNSPLHF
TRBV5-1,few,TRBD1,TRBJ1-1,TGCGCCAGCACCTCCCGGACAGGGAAGTTTGGGGGCACTGAAGCTTTCTTT,CASTSRTGKFGGTEAFF
TRBV4-2,NA,NA,TRBJ1-1,TGTGCCAGCAGCCAAGAACCTGGAACTGAAGCTTTCTTT,CASSQEPGTEAFF
TRBV29-1,few,TRBD1,TRBJ1-1,TGCAGCGCGGCAGGGGGCGTGGGCACTGAAGCTTTCTTT,CSAAGGVGTEAFF
TRBV13,many,TRBD2,TRBJ2-3,TGTGCCAGCAGCCTTCGACTAGCGGGGGGTATAGATACGCAGTATTTT,CASSLRLAGGIDTQYF
TRBV6-1,many,NA,TRBJ1-1,TGTGCCAGCGGTATCCGAGGGACTGAAGCTTTCTTT,CASGIRGTEAFF
TRBV12-3/TRBV12-4,many,NA,TRBJ1-5,TGTGCCAGCAGTTTTAATCCAGGAGACCAGCCCCAGCATTTT,CASSFNPGDQPQHF
TRBV6-4,many,NA,TRBJ2-3,TGTGCCAGCAGGGCTCAACCGATTAGCACAGATACGCAGTATTTT,CASRAQPISTDTQYF
TRBV6-2/TRBV6-3,few,NA,TRBJ2-1,TGTGCCAGCAGTTACTCCGCGGCAGGGGGGGCTGTTAGGAGCTCCTACAATGAGCAGTTCTTC,CASSYSAAGGAVRSSYNEQFF
TRBV29-1,few,TRBD1,TRBJ2-7,TGCAGCGTTGGGGACAGCCCTTTCGAGCAGTACTTC,CSVGDSPFEQYF
TRBV13,few,TRBD2,TRBJ2-3,TGTGCCAGCAGCACCCGGTCACTAGCGGGGGCCCAGAGCACAGATACGCAGTATTTT,CASSTRSLAGAQSTDTQYF
TRBV13,NA,NA,TRBJ2-4,TGTGCCAGCAGCTTGAAGCGGGGCAGGGGGGTAGCCAAAAACATTCAGTACTTC,CASSLKRGRGVAKNIQYF
TRBV15,NA,NA,TRBJ2-3,TGTGCCACCAGCAGAGATCGGCCTTCTGCACTTACAGATACGCAGTATTTT,CATSRDRPSALTDTQYF
TRBV4-2,NA,NA,TRBJ2-1,TGTGCCAGCAGCCGAGGCCAGGGGAGCTCCTACAATGAGCAGTTCTTC,CASSRGQGSSYNEQFF
TRBV2,many,NA,TRBJ1-4,TGTGCCACCCACGGGGCCGGGGGCAATGAAAAACTGTTTTTT,CATHGAGGNEKLFF
TRBV10-3,many,TRBD2,TRBJ2-7,TGTGCCATCACCCCGGGACTAGCTACCGACGAGCAGTACTTC,CAITPGLATDEQYF
TRBV5-4,few,TRBD1,TRBJ1-6,TGTGCCAGCAGGGGGGGACAGGGCGCTTCACCCCTCCACTTT,CASRGGQGASPLHF
TRBV20-1,NA,NA,TRBJ1-5,TGCAGTGCTAGAGCCCCCCGGTGGGGTTATAGCAATCAGCCCCAGCATTTT,CSARAPRWGYSNQPQHF
TRBV12-3/TRBV12-4,few,NA,TRBJ1-5,TGTGCCAGCAGTTCCGGGACCAATGGTCAGCCCCAGCATTTT,CASSSGTNGQPQHF
TRBV3-1,few,NA,TRBJ2-1,TGTGCCAGCAGCCTTCCCCCCGGGACTAGTAAAGGGACAGAGGAGAATGAGCAGTTCTTC,CASSLPPGTSKGTEENEQFF
TRBV20-1,many,NA,TRBJ2-7,TGCAGTGCTAGAGATTACCAGGGAGCCTCCTACGAGCAGTACTTC,CSARDYQGASYEQYF
TRBV6-5,NA,NA,TRBJ1-1,TGTGCCAGCAGAATAGGGGGGGCGAACACTGAAGCTTTCTTT,CASRIGGANTEAFF
TRBV5-4,many,NA,TRBJ2-2,TGTGCCAGCACGCAACAGACTAACACCGGGGAGCTGTTTTTT,CASTQQTNTGELFF
TRBV6-5,NA,NA,TRBJ1-1,TGTGCCAGCACTCGGGGGTGGGCCACTGAAGCTTTCTTT,CASTRGWATEAFF
TRBV4-2,NA,NA,TRBJ1-4,TGTGCCAGCAGCCAAGAGAGGAGGGGGGGGAGGGAAAAACTGTTTTTT,CASSQERRGGREKLFF
TRBV6-2/TRBV6-3,NA,NA,TRBJ1-1,TGTGCCAGCAGTTACTCGTTAGAATCTTTCTTT,CASSYSLESFF
TRBV7-9,many,NA,TRBJ2-5,TGTGCCAGCAGCCGAGTTAGGGAGACCCAGTACTTC,CASSRVRETQYF
TRBV13,few,NA,TRBJ2-7,TGTGCCAGCAGCACCCCGGACGAGGCGTTTAACGAGCAGTACTTC,CASSTPDEAFNEQYF
TRBV6-2/TRBV6-3,few,NA,TRBJ2-7,TGTGCCAGCAGTTCATGGGAGGAGCAGTACTTC,CASSSWEEQYF
TRBV7-6,few,NA,TRBJ2-7,TGTGCCAGCAGCTTAGCGCGAGGGAACGAGCAGTACTTC,CASSLARGNEQYF
TRBV29-1,few,NA,TRBJ1-5,TGCAGCGTCGCTGGGACTTACAATCAGCCCCAGCATTTT,CSVAGTYNQPQHF
TRBV7-8,few,TRBD1,TRBJ1-4,TGTGCCAGCGGGACAGGGCCGAGAGAAAAACTGTTTTTT,CASGTGPREKLFF
TRBV18,NA,NA,TRBJ2-3,TGTGCCAGCTCCCCAGCCATTAGCACAGATACGCAGTATTTT,CASSPAISTDTQYF
TRBV20-1,many,TRBD1,TRBJ1-4,TGCAGTGCTGGGGGTACGGGACAGGGACATGAAAAACTGTTTTTT,CSAGGTGQGHEKLFF
TRBV19,NA,NA,TRBJ1-1,TGTGCCAGTAGCAGGGGTGAAGCTTTCTTT,CASSRGEAFF
TRBV4-3,few,NA,TRBJ2-1,TGCGCCAGCAGCCAAGATCTTGGGGGCGGGGGGCAGTTCTTC,CASSQDLGGGGQFF
TRBV2,few,NA,TRBJ1-5,TGTGCCAGCAGTGAAGCAGGAAGGGGAGCGGACAATCAGCCCCAGCATTTT,CASSEAGRGADNQPQHF
TRBV3-1,few,TRBD2,TRBJ2-1,TGTGCCAGCAGCCACCGAACGGTCCGCCAGCGGGGGGGTTACAATGAGCAGTTCTTC,CASSHRTVRQRGGYNEQFF
TRBV2,NA,NA,TRBJ1-6,TGTGCCAGCAGAGGCGGGGAGATAGGGGATTCACCCCTCCACTTT,CASRGGEIGDSPLHF
TRBV5-6,NA,TRBD2,TRBJ2-3,TGTGCCAGCAGCTTTAGCGGGGGGGCTAGCACAGATACGCAGTATTTT,CASSFSGGASTDTQYF
TRBV28,few,NA,TRBJ1-6,TGTGCCAGCAGTCCCCAGCGGGCTAGCTATAATTCACCCCTCCACTTT,CASSPQRASYNSPLHF
TRBV11-1,many,TRBD2,TRBJ2-2,TGTGCCAGCAGCAAGGCGGGGGGGCGAACCGGGGAGCTGTTTTTT,CASSKAGGRTGELFF
TRBV11-2,NA,NA,TRBJ2-7,TGTGCCAGCAGCTTAGTGGGCCCCTGGAGGTCTCGGTCCTACGAGCAGTACTTC,CASSLVGPWRSRSYEQYF
TRBV6-5,few,NA,TRBJ2-7,TGTGCCACCGTGGGCAGGGTGACCTACGAGCAGTACTTC,CATVGRVTYEQYF
TRBV6-1,many,NA,TRBJ2-7,TGTGCCAGCAGTGATCTCTACGAGCAGTACTTC,CASSDLYEQYF
TRBV21-1,NA,NA,TRBJ1-2,TGTGCCAGCAGCAAAGAAAGTTTCGGGGGTCAGGATGGCTACACCTTC,CASSKESFGGQDGYTF
TRBV20-1,many,NA,TRBJ1-4,TGCAGTGCTAGGGGCGGCCAGGGGGAAAAACTGTTTTTT,CSARGGQGEKLFF